The rows below give T cell receptor beta chains drawn from one sample of a study of blood T cell repertoires in COVID-19. Libraries were prepared by immunoSEQ multiplex PCR; TCRdb keeps only in-frame clonotypes and omits some of them. The sample includes some 150,000 clones, 75% to 80% of them seen just once. Sequencing was performed on peripheral blood. These receptor sequences come from a woman older than 75 with acute or convalescent COVID-19. Each CDR3 is given with its conserved first and last residue. A D gene is named only where the DNA matches it firmly. A clone size is listed for some rows: how often the clone was seen (once, few, many), or a class if it is expanded.

cdr3_aa cdr3_nt cdr3_length v_call clone_size d_call j_call
CASSFTPTGADTGELFF TGCGCCAGCAGCTTCACCCCGACAGGGGCGGACACCGGGGAGCTGTTTTTT 17 TRBV5-1 - TRBD1 TRBJ2-2
CASRNKGQGGETQYF TGTGCCAGCAGAAACAAAGGACAGGGTGGAGAGACCCAGTACTTC 15 TRBV6-5 few TRBD1 TRBJ2-5
CASRRRQGANEKLFF TGTGCCAGCAGACGCCGACAGGGGGCGAATGAAAAACTGTTTTTT 15 TRBV28 - TRBD1 TRBJ1-4
CASSLTQGRNTEAFF TGCGCCAGCAGCTTGACACAGGGGAGAAACACTGAAGCTTTCTTT 15 TRBV5-1 - TRBD1 TRBJ1-1
CASSWRRGAYEQYF TGTGCCAGTAGTTGGCGCAGGGGGGCCTACGAGCAGTACTTC 14 TRBV19 few - TRBJ2-7
CASSFTGNYGYTF TGTGCCAGCAGTTTTACAGGGAACTATGGCTACACCTTC 13 TRBV6-5 few - TRBJ1-2
CASSIGDRGRGNTIYF TGCGCCAGCAGCATAGGGGACAGGGGGCGCGGAAACACCATATATTTT 16 TRBV5-1 few TRBD1 TRBJ1-3
CASSLVRGGGYTF TGTGCCAGCAGCCTCGTAAGAGGGGGTGGCTACACCTTC 13 TRBV3-1/TRBV3-2 - - TRBJ1-2
CASSTGFGTEAFF TGTGCCAGCAGCACAGGGTTCGGGACTGAAGCTTTCTTT 13 TRBV6-1 - - TRBJ1-1
CASSVGVGGPQETQYF TGTGCCAGCAGCGTAGGAGTGGGAGGGCCCCAAGAGACCCAGTACTTC 16 TRBV9 - TRBD2 TRBJ2-5
CASSLGVAKNIQYF TGTGCCAGCAGCCTAGGGGTAGCCAAAAACATTCAGTACTTC 14 TRBV2 - - TRBJ2-4
CATSRETGGYGYTF TGTGCCACCAGCAGAGAAACCGGGGGATATGGCTACACCTTC 14 TRBV15 - - TRBJ1-2
CASSLGGLVFETQYF TGTGCCAGCAGTTTAGGGGGACTAGTATTTGAGACCCAGTACTTC 15 TRBV27 - TRBD2 TRBJ2-5
CATSEGLPSRDTQYF TGTGCCACCAGTGAGGGACTTCCCTCCCGGGATACGCAGTATTTT 15 TRBV24-1 - - TRBJ2-3